This TCR beta chain was sequenced during a study of CD8+ T cells in alopecia areata. Extracted RNA was reverse transcribed, and the resulting cDNA served as sequencing template. Some clones are missing from TCRdb's copy, which holds only in-frame ones; the method was immunoSEQ multiplex PCR. The sample records around 150,000 clones, around 62% being singletons. The CDR3 is 13 amino acids. Per germline, CDR1 SQVTM and CDR2 ANQGSEA. V was pared by 4 bases and J by 5 bases, with 6 bases of the junction left unmatched. The sequence was obtained from a human donor in good health. The sequencing input was CD8+ T cells sorted from blood. This chain connects TRBV29-1 to TRBJ2-7; 9 bases are shared with TRBD1. For the CDR3, the DNA is TGCAGCGTTGCTGGGGACAGGGTCGACGAGCAGTACTTC. Translation: CSVAGDRVDEQYF.